This T cell receptor beta chain was profiled in a study of T cell responses to AZD1222 COVID-19 vaccine. This clone was counted between two and nine times. This CDR3 is 15 amino acids long. With 10 bases clipped from V and 4 bases from J, the junction kept 11 bases outside the gene matches. Germline V CDR1 and CDR2: ENHRY, SYGVKD. Only in-frame clones appear in the TCRdb table, and some are missing; sequencing was by immunoSEQ multiplex PCR. The sample lists 85,000 to 100,000 clones; approximately 83% were seen once. This TCR was recovered from an adult in good health. The rearrangement uses TRBV10-3 and TRBJ2-2; 8 nucleotides align to TRBD1. Sequences were derived from peripheral blood, sampled on day 0 of AZD1222 vaccination. The CDR3 DNA follows: TGTGCCACCTGTAGCGGACAGGGCGGCACCGGGGAGCTGTTTTTT. Translated: CATCSGQGGTGELFF.